Sequencing of this T cell receptor (beta chain) was carried out in a study of response to subunit inactivated influenza vaccine. TCRdb called the RT-PCR reads again in MiXCR, with one record for every CDR3 protein. This sample has 490,000 or so distinct CDR3 sequences, with around 8% found just once. This clonotype was seen just once. Its antigen remains unknown. Findings of the study overall: The authors suggested that few new T cells are recruited per seasonal influenza vaccination.

CDR1 WNHNN and CDR2 SYGVQD come from the germline V gene (reference sequence). With 6 bases removed from V and 2 bases from J, the gap between germline ends came to 13 bases. The CDR3 is 14 amino acids. Sequencing used PBMCs from blood, obtained roughly 24 months after vaccination. V is TRBV10-1 and J is TRBJ2-5, with D perhaps TRBD2 (6 bases). The TCR was taken from a man aged 50 to 69 who received an inactivated influenza vaccine. CDR3 protein: CASSHRDFQETQYF. In DNA, the CDR3 is TGCGCCAGCAGCCACCGGGACTTTCAAGAGACCCAGTACTTC.